This is a list of T cell receptor beta chains from one sample in a study of blood T cell repertoires in COVID-19. The protocol was immunoSEQ multiplex PCR, while the TCRdb copy is restricted to in-frame clones and leaves out a portion. The table records 100,000 or so clones, 90% to 95% of them present only once. Sequenced: peripheral blood. These receptors all come from a woman aged 50 to 60 in a cohort sampled during active COVID-19. Both conserved end residues are part of each CDR3. The D gene is left open where the match is weak. Only part of the rows carry a size: once, few, many, or a class if the clone is expanded.

D	J	size	V	CDR3	DNA
.	TRBJ1-3	.	TRBV24-1	CATSVPQYSGNTIYF	TGTGCCACCAGTGTTCCCCAGTACTCTGGAAACACCATATATTTT
.	TRBJ2-2	.	TRBV11-2	CASITTGNTGELFF	TGTGCCAGCATTACTACAGGGAACACCGGGGAGCTGTTTTTT
.	TRBJ1-2	.	TRBV7-9	CASSGGRGSLYGYTF	TGTGCCAGCAGCGGGGGCAGGGGATCCCTCTATGGCTACACCTTC
.	TRBJ1-5	.	TRBV7-8	CASSSTRQGGQPQHF	TGTGCCAGCAGCTCAACAAGGCAGGGTGGTCAGCCCCAGCATTTT
TRBD1	TRBJ2-1	.	TRBV5-6	CASNTIDRANEQFF	TGTGCCAGCAACACCATCGACAGGGCAAATGAGCAGTTCTTC
TRBD1	TRBJ1-1	.	TRBV5-6	CASRMTGGNTEAFF	TGTGCCAGCAGAATGACAGGGGGGAACACTGAAGCTTTCTTT
.	TRBJ2-2	.	TRBV7-9	CASSLIMRARTGELFF	TGTGCCAGCAGCTTAATAATGAGGGCGCGGACCGGGGAGCTGTTTTTT
.	TRBJ2-5	.	TRBV14	CASSQVVETQYF	TGTGCCAGCAGCCAGGTAGTTGAGACCCAGTACTTC
.	TRBJ2-2	.	TRBV5-1	CASSLSLTTGELFF	TGCGCCAGCAGCCTGAGTCTTACGACCGGGGAGCTGTTTTTT
.	TRBJ1-4	.	TRBV4-1	CASSQDALTVEKLFF	TGCGCCAGCAGCCAAGATGCGCTGACAGTTGAAAAACTGTTTTTT
.	TRBJ2-2	.	TRBV3-1/TRBV3-2	CASSLTSGSNTGELFF	TGTGCCAGCAGCCTCACATCAGGGTCAAACACCGGGGAGCTGTTTTTT
.	TRBJ2-7	.	TRBV20-1	CSASRPAGDEQYF	TGCAGTGCTAGTAGGCCAGCTGGAGACGAGCAGTACTTC
.	TRBJ2-5	.	TRBV11-3	CASSWTLQETQYF	TGTGCCAGCAGCTGGACATTACAAGAGACCCAGTACTTC
.	TRBJ1-2	.	TRBV5-5	CASSPGPNYGYTF	TGTGCCAGCAGCCCAGGGCCGAACTATGGCTACACCTTC
TRBD2	TRBJ2-1	.	TRBV5-1	CASSSPRGASGKGGNEQFF	TGCGCCAGCAGCTCTCCACGGGGGGCTAGCGGGAAAGGTGGGAATGAGCAGTTCTTC
.	TRBJ1-5	.	TRBV24-1	CATSEPGPGPQHF	TGTGCCACCAGTGAACCAGGGCCTGGGCCCCAGCATTTT
TRBD1	TRBJ1-1	.	TRBV27	CASSQRSGTAPEAFF	TGTGCCAGCAGTCAGCGCTCCGGGACAGCTCCTGAAGCTTTCTTT
TRBD1	TRBJ1-3	.	TRBV4-1	CASSQALTGDGGNTIYF	TGCGCCAGCAGCCAAGCCCTGACAGGGGATGGTGGAAACACCATATATTTT
.	TRBJ1-2	.	TRBV12-3/TRBV12-4	CASSLGAYGYTF	TGTGCCAGCAGTTTGGGGGCTTATGGCTACACCTTC
.	TRBJ2-7	.	TRBV5-1	CASSLAGSSYEQYF	TGCGCCAGCAGCTTGGCCGGTAGCTCGTACGAGCAGTACTTC
.	TRBJ1-1	few	TRBV7-8	CASSPPGETEAFF	TGTGCCAGCAGCCCCCCAGGGGAAACTGAAGCTTTCTTT
TRBD2	TRBJ2-7	.	TRBV27	CASSFGEGYEQYF	TGTGCCAGCAGTTTCGGGGAGGGCTACGAGCAGTACTTC
.	TRBJ2-7	once	TRBV7-9	CASSLTDYEQYF	TGTGCCAGCAGCCTAACCGACTACGAGCAGTACTTC
TRBD2	TRBJ2-1	.	TRBV28	CASRTSGRAGEQFF	TGTGCCAGCAGGACTAGCGGGAGGGCCGGTGAGCAGTTCTTC
.	TRBJ2-2	.	TRBV9	CASSPGGTGELFF	TGTGCCAGCAGCCCCGGGGGTACCGGGGAGCTGTTTTTT
TRBD1	TRBJ1-1	.	TRBV14	CASSQAGHRGPNTEAFF	TGTGCCAGCAGCCAAGCAGGACACAGGGGGCCAAACACTGAAGCTTTCTTT
.	TRBJ1-4	.	TRBV6-6	CASKTAPNEKLFF	TGTGCCAGCAAGACAGCCCCTAATGAAAAACTGTTTTTT
TRBD2	TRBJ2-1	.	TRBV5-1	CASKHRLAGGLSYNEQFF	TGCGCCAGCAAACATCGATTAGCGGGGGGTTTGTCGTACAATGAGCAGTTCTTC
.	TRBJ2-7	.	TRBV30	CAWSVRQNEQYF	TGTGCCTGGAGTGTGCGACAGAACGAGCAGTACTTC
.	TRBJ1-4	.	TRBV3-1/TRBV3-2	CASSQDRANEKLFF	TGTGCCAGCAGCCAAGACAGGGCCAATGAAAAACTGTTTTTT
.	TRBJ1-2	.	TRBV19	CASATSRGNYGYTF	TGTGCCAGTGCGACTTCGCGGGGGAACTATGGCTACACCTTC
.	TRBJ2-7	.	TRBV2	CASSGQVGSYEQYF	TGTGCCAGCAGTGGACAGGTTGGATCCTACGAGCAGTACTTC
.	TRBJ2-1	.	TRBV5-1	CASSSQHLTNEQFF	TGCGCCAGCAGCTCCCAACATCTCACGAATGAGCAGTTCTTC
TRBD1	TRBJ2-7	.	TRBV18	CASSPPGQGYEQYF	TGTGCCAGCTCACCTCCGGGACAGGGCTACGAGCAGTACTTC
TRBD1	TRBJ1-6	.	TRBV27	CASSFEGAASPLHF	TGTGCCAGCAGTTTCGAGGGGGCAGCTTCACCCCTCCACTTT
TRBD1	TRBJ2-2	.	TRBV13	CASSPRTGTGELFF	TGTGCCAGCAGCCCGCGGACAGGGACCGGGGAGCTGTTTTTT
.	TRBJ2-7	.	TRBV6-1	CASSETRRWEQYF	TGTGCCAGCAGTGAGACCCGGAGGTGGGAGCAGTACTTC